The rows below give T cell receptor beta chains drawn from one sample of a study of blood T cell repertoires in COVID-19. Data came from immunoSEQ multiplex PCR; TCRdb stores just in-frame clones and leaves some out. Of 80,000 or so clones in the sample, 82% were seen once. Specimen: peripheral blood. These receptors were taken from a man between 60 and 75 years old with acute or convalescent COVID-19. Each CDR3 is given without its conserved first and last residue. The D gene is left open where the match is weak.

CDR3aa: ASSLLGPASADTQY
j_gene: TRBJ2-3
d_gene: -
v_gene: TRBV6-5

CDR3aa: ASSQVERGGPNEQF
j_gene: TRBJ2-1
d_gene: TRBD2
v_gene: TRBV4-1

CDR3aa: ASSFGGRLGELF
j_gene: TRBJ2-2
d_gene: TRBD2
v_gene: TRBV7-2

CDR3aa: ASSLRQAGSNQPQH
j_gene: TRBJ1-5
d_gene: -
v_gene: TRBV7-2

CDR3aa: ATSQFGELF
j_gene: TRBJ2-2
d_gene: -
v_gene: TRBV24-1

CDR3aa: ASSQDSTLSGNTIY
j_gene: TRBJ1-3
d_gene: -
v_gene: TRBV4-1

CDR3aa: ASSFLNTGELF
j_gene: TRBJ2-2
d_gene: -
v_gene: TRBV7-9

CDR3aa: ASSSPRLPFTY
j_gene: TRBJ2-7
d_gene: -
v_gene: TRBV5-6

CDR3aa: ASSSDGKSGNTIY
j_gene: TRBJ1-3
d_gene: -
v_gene: TRBV5-1

CDR3aa: ASRPTGGQETQY
j_gene: TRBJ2-5
d_gene: -
v_gene: TRBV2

CDR3aa: ASSTDRALYGYT
j_gene: TRBJ1-2
d_gene: -
v_gene: TRBV18

CDR3aa: ASSITPGANTEAF
j_gene: TRBJ1-1
d_gene: -
v_gene: TRBV19

CDR3aa: ASSRDRAEKLF
j_gene: TRBJ1-4
d_gene: TRBD1
v_gene: TRBV5-1

CDR3aa: ASSLGQNTGELF
j_gene: TRBJ2-2
d_gene: -
v_gene: TRBV5-1

CDR3aa: ASSKTENSPLH
j_gene: TRBJ1-6
d_gene: -
v_gene: TRBV28

CDR3aa: ASSLTNEQF
j_gene: TRBJ2-1
d_gene: -
v_gene: TRBV28

CDR3aa: ATAVAGGSGELF
j_gene: TRBJ2-2
d_gene: TRBD1
v_gene: TRBV19

CDR3aa: ASSPTTGGKSEAF
j_gene: TRBJ1-1
d_gene: TRBD1
v_gene: TRBV28

CDR3aa: ASSVPGQPNYGYT
j_gene: TRBJ1-2
d_gene: TRBD1
v_gene: TRBV19

CDR3aa: AWSIGGQANEKLF
j_gene: TRBJ1-4
d_gene: -
v_gene: TRBV30

CDR3aa: AWNPEQGAVEKLF
j_gene: TRBJ1-4
d_gene: TRBD1
v_gene: TRBV30

CDR3aa: ASSQSGDPQRTNEKLF
j_gene: TRBJ1-4
d_gene: -
v_gene: TRBV2

CDR3aa: ASRGTSGSKHEQF
j_gene: TRBJ2-1
d_gene: TRBD2
v_gene: TRBV4-3

CDR3aa: ASSLFPGTNEAF
j_gene: TRBJ1-1
d_gene: -
v_gene: TRBV5-1

CDR3aa: ASSPTTGGTNYGYT
j_gene: TRBJ1-2
d_gene: TRBD1
v_gene: TRBV5-1

CDR3aa: ASSLWRGSAPGEQY
j_gene: TRBJ2-7
d_gene: -
v_gene: TRBV28

CDR3aa: ASSQRDYPPY
j_gene: TRBJ2-7
d_gene: TRBD2
v_gene: TRBV3-1/TRBV3-2

CDR3aa: ASSPRTSGGPQHH
j_gene: TRBJ2-4
d_gene: TRBD2
v_gene: TRBV7-8

CDR3aa: ASSQEQRGSYEQY
j_gene: TRBJ2-7
d_gene: TRBD2
v_gene: TRBV4-3

CDR3aa: ASSPLAGTAHSYEQY
j_gene: TRBJ2-7
d_gene: TRBD1
v_gene: TRBV7-8